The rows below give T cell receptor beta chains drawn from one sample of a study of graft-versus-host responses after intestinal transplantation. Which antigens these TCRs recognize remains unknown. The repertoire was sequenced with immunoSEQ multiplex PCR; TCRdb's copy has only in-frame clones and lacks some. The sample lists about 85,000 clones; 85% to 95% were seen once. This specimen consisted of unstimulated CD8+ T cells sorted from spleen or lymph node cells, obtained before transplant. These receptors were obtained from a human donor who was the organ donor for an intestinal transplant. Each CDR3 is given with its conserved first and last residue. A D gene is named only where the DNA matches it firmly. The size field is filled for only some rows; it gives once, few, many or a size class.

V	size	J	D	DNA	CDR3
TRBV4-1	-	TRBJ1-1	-	TGCGCCAGCAGCCTACGACAGTTTGTGAACACTGAAGCTTTCTTT	CASSLRQFVNTEAFF
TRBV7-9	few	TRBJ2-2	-	TGTGCCAGCAGCTTTTCGGCTGGGGAGCTGTTTTTT	CASSFSAGELFF
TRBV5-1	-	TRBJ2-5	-	TGCGCCAGCAGCTTGTTTTCGCCGATAGAGACCCAGTACTTC	CASSLFSPIETQYF
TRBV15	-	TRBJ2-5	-	TGTGCCACCAGCAGGGCAGGGGGGGAAGAGACCCAGTACTTC	CATSRAGGEETQYF
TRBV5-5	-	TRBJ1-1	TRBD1	TGTGCCAGCAGCCTCGGGACAGGGAAAACTGAAGCTTTCTTT	CASSLGTGKTEAFF
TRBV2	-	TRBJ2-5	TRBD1	TGTGCCAGCAGTGCGGTTACAGGGGTCCACGACAGCCCAGGGGAGACCCAGTACTTC	CASSAVTGVHDSPGETQYF
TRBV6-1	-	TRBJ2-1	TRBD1	TGTGCCATCAACATCCGGGACAGGGGTCGAGATGAGCAGTTCTTC	CAINIRDRGRDEQFF
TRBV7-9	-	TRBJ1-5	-	TGTGCCAGCAGCTTAGGAAGCAGCCGAGGGCAGCCCCAGCATTTT	CASSLGSSRGQPQHF
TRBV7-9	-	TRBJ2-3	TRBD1	TGTGCCAGCAGCTTCGACAGGGGGCCGGGCCATGATACGCAGTATTTT	CASSFDRGPGHDTQYF
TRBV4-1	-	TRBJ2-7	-	TGCGCCAGCAGCCAAGCCCCTTCCTACGAGCAGTACTTC	CASSQAPSYEQYF
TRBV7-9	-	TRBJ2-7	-	TGTGCCAGCAGCTTAGGTGCCTACGAGCAGTACTTC	CASSLGAYEQYF
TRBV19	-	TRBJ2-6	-	TGTGCCAGTAGTATCGGCGTCTGGATCGTGGCTGGGGCCAACGTCCTGACTTTC	CASSIGVWIVAGANVLTF
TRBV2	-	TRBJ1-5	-	TGTGCCAGCAAGCCTCTCAGCAATCAGCCCCAGCATTTT	CASKPLSNQPQHF
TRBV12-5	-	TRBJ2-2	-	TGTGCTAGTGGTGGCCTAGTCACGAACACCGGGGAGCTGTTTTTT	CASGGLVTNTGELFF
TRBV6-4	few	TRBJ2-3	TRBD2	TGTGCCAGCAGTGAGCGGGGGGGCACAGATACGCAGTATTTT	CASSERGGTDTQYF
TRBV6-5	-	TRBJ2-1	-	TGTGCCAGCAGTTACCGAGTGAACAATGAGCAGTTCTTC	CASSYRVNNEQFF
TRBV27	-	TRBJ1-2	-	TGTGCCAGCACCAAACAGGGAATCTATGGCTACACCTTC	CASTKQGIYGYTF
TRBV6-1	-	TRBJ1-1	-	TGTGCCGGCGGACCCTGGACTGAAGCTTTCTTT	CAGGPWTEAFF
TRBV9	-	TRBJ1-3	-	TGTGCCAGCAGCGTAAGCGGTGGGGAATTGCCTGGAAACACCATATATTTT	CASSVSGGELPGNTIYF
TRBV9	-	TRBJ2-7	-	TGTGCCAGCAGCCCCTCGAGCACAGGGTTCGGAGAGCAGTACTTC	CASSPSSTGFGEQYF
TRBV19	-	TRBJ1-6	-	TGTGCCAGTAGTTCCCCAGATGCCGCCGATAATTCACCCCTCCACTTT	CASSSPDAADNSPLHF
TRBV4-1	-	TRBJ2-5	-	TGCGCCAGCAGCTGGAGGGGGGGAGAGACCCAGTACTTC	CASSWRGGETQYF
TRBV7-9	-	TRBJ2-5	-	TGTGCCAGCAGCTTCATCCTCCAGAGGGATGTGGAGACCCAGTACTTC	CASSFILQRDVETQYF
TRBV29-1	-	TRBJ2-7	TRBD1	TGCAGCGTTGAGGGACAGGGGTCCTCCTACGAGCAGTACTTC	CSVEGQGSSYEQYF
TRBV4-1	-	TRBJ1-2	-	TGCGCCAGCAGCCATCCGGGGACCTATGGCTACACCTTC	CASSHPGTYGYTF
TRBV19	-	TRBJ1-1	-	TGTGCCAGTAGTATAGACCCATTGAACACTGAAGCTTTCTTT	CASSIDPLNTEAFF
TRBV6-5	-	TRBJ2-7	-	TGTGCCAGCAGTGAATTCGGGACTCTCTACGAGCAGTACTTC	CASSEFGTLYEQYF
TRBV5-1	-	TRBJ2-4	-	TGCGCCAGCAGCTTGGGGGGAAACATTCAGTACTTC	CASSLGGNIQYF
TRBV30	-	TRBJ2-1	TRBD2	TGTGCCTGGAGTCGACTAGCGGGAGCTCGCGAGCAGTTCTTC	CAWSRLAGAREQFF
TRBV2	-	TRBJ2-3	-	TGTGCCAGCGTGGAAGGTACATTT	CASVEGTF
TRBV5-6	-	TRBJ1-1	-	TGTGCCAGCAAGATAACACCCCAAAAGGGCACTGAAGCTTTCTTT	CASKITPQKGTEAFF
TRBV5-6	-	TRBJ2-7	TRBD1	TGTGCCAGCAGCTTGGCCGGGACAGGGGGCTACGAGCAGTACTTC	CASSLAGTGGYEQYF